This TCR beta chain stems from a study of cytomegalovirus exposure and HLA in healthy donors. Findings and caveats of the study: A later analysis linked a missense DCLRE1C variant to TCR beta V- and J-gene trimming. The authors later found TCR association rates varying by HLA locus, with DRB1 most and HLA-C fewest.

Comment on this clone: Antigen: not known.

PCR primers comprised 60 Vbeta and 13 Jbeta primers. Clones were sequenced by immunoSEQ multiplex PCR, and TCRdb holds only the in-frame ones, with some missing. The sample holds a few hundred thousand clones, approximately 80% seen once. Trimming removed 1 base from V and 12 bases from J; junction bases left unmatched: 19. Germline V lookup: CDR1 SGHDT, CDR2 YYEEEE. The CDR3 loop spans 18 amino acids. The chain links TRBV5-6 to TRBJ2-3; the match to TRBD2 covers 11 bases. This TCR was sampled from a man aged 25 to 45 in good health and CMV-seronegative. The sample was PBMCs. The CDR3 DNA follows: TGTGCCAGCAGCTTGTGGTTTAGCCTAGCGGGGGGTCCACAAGGCCAGTATTTT. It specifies CASSLWFSLAGGPQGQYF.